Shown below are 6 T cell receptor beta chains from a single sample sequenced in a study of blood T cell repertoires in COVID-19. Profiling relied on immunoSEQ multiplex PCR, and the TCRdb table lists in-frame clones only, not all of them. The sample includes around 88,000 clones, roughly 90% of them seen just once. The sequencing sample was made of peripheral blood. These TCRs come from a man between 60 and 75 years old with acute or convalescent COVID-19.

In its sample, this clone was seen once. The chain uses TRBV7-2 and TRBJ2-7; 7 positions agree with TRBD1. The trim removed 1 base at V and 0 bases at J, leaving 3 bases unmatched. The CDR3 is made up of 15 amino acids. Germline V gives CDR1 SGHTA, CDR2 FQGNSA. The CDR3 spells CASSLGWDSSYEQYF. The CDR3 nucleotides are TGTGCCAGCAGCTTAGGGTGGGACAGCTCCTACGAGCAGTACTTC.

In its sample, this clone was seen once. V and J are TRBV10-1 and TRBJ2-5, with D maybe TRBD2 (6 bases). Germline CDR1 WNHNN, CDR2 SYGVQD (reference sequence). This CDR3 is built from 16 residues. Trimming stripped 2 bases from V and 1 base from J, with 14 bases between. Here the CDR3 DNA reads TGCGCCAGCAGTGAGCGGCGCGGGGCAATCCAAGAGACCCAGTACTTC. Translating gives CASSERRGAIQETQYF.

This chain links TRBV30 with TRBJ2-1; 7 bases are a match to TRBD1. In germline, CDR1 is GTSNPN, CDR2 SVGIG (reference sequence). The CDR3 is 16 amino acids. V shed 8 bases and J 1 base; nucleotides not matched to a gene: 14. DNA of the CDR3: TGTGCCCAAACACCCCGGGCAGGGGGATCCTACAATGAGCAGTTCTTC. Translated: CAQTPRAGGSYNEQFF.

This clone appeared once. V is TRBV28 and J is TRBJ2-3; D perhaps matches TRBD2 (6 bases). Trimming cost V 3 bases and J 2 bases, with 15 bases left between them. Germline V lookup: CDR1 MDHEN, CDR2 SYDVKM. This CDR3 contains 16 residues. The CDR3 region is CASSFQEGPLTDTQYF. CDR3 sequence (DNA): TGTGCCAGCAGTTTTCAGGAGGGGCCTCTCACAGATACGCAGTATTTT.

The CDR3 loop is CASSEGQGARNTEAFF. In DNA form, the CDR3 reads TGTGCCAGCAGTGAAGGACAGGGGGCGCGAAACACTGAAGCTTTCTTT. V is TRBV2 and J is TRBJ1-1; TRBD1 matches 10 bases. V shed 1 base and J 2 bases; nucleotides not matched to a gene: 4. The CDR3 length is 16 residues. Per the germline V gene, CDR1 is SNHLY and CDR2 is FYNNEI.

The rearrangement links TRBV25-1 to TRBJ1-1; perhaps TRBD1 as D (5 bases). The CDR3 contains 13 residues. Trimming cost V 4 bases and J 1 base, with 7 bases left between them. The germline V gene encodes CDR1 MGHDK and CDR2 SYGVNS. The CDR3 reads CASSATENTEAFF. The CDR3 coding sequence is TGTGCCAGCAGTGCGACAGAGAACACTGAAGCTTTCTTT.